The 28 T cell receptor beta chains listed next were all sequenced from one sample in a study of CD8+ T cells in alopecia areata. cDNA prepared by RNA extraction and subsequent reverse transcription served as the template for sequencing. Produced via immunoSEQ multiplex PCR; TCRdb's table is partial and in-frame only. The data contain 140,000 to 150,000 clones, roughly 46% of them singletons. This specimen was CD4+ T cells sorted from blood, taken at week 0. The origin of the receptors is a human donor with alopecia areata.

CDR3 sequence reads: CASRGDISSGNTIYF. The CDR3 nucleotides are TGTGCCAGCAGGGGGGACATAAGCTCTGGAAACACCATATATTTT. The chain uses TRBV6-6 and TRBJ1-3; perhaps TRBD1 as D (6 bases). The CDR3 consists of 15 residues. The V and J ends lost 6 bases and 0 bases respectively, with 12 bases between them. Germline V gene lookup returns CDR1 MNHNY and CDR2 SVGAGI (reference sequence).

The chain combines TRBV6-6 with TRBJ1-5; D not resolved. Germline values: CDR1 MNHNY, CDR2 SVGAGI (reference sequence). The CDR3 totals 14 residues. The V and J ends lost 5 bases and 4 bases respectively, with 12 bases between them. This CDR3 is CASSRGRENQPQHF. In nucleotides, the CDR3 is TGTGCCAGCAGTAGAGGACGGGAAAATCAGCCCCAGCATTTT.

V is TRBV30 and J is TRBJ2-3; tentative D call: TRBD2 (6 bases). Looked up from germline, CDR1 is GTSNPN and CDR2 is SVGIG (reference sequence). There are 13 residues in the CDR3. V was pared by 0 bases and J by 6 bases, with 10 bases between. The CDR3 loop reads CAWSVGGADTQYF. DNA for the CDR3: TGTGCCTGGAGTGTAGGAGGGGCGGATACGCAGTATTTT.

The table lists this clone with a few counts. The sample carries other DNA sequences with the same CDR3. The chain uses TRBV5-1 and TRBJ2-7; D may correspond to TRBD1 or TRBD2 (5 bases each). V was pared by 4 bases and J by 4 bases, with 12 bases between. Germline V lookup: CDR1 SGHRS, CDR2 YFSETQ. The CDR3 length is 13 residues. DNA of the CDR3: TGCGCCAGCAGCCGGGACGGTGGGTACGAGCAGTACTTC. As protein: CASSRDGGYEQYF.

This sequence joins TRBV7-6 and TRBJ2-7, with 7 bases that match TRBD2. Germline CDR1 is SGHVS and CDR2 is FNYEAQ. J lost 2 bases, V lost 2 bases, and 0 bases had no gene match. The CDR3 runs 13 residues. The CDR3: CASSLRGAYEQYF. CDR3 DNA sequence: TGTGCCAGCAGCTTACGGGGGGCCTACGAGCAGTACTTC.

The gene calls are TRBV30 and TRBJ2-2; no reliable D call. The CDR3 consists of 10 residues. Germline V gene lookup returns CDR1 GTSNPN and CDR2 SVGIG (reference sequence). V lost 5 bases and J 4 bases, leaving 2 bases between the germline ends. The CDR3 DNA reads TGTGCCTGGGGCACCGGGGAGCTGTTTTTT. It codes for CAWGTGELFF. Full variable domain (remainder filled in from reference TRBV30 and TRBJ2-2): SQTIHQWPATLVQPVGSPLSLECTVEGTSNPNLYWYRQAAGRGLQLLFYSVGIGQISSEVPQNLSASRPQDRQFILSSKKLLLSDSGFYLCAWGTGELFFGEGSRLTVL.

The chain carries TRBV29-1 and TRBJ2-1, with 7 bases identical to TRBD1. The germline V gene encodes CDR1 SQVTM and CDR2 ANQGSEA. This CDR3 is 12 amino acids long. CDR3 region: CGGGANRGEQFF. In DNA form, the CDR3 reads TGCGGAGGTGGGGCTAACAGGGGTGAGCAGTTCTTC.

This clone was recorded at least ten times. This chain joins TRBV27 and TRBJ2-7; TRBD1 matches 9 bases. V lost 5 bases, J lost 2 bases, and 7 bases stayed unmatched. Germline CDR1 MNHEY, CDR2 SMNVEV (reference sequence). The CDR3 sequence is 15 residues long. The CDR3 here is CASSPTRDRAYEQYF. The CDR3 DNA reads TGTGCCAGCAGTCCTACCCGGGACAGGGCCTACGAGCAGTACTTC.

The chain has TRBV10-3 and TRBJ2-2, with a tentative D call TRBD1 (6 bases). V was cut by 6 bases and J by 0 bases, with 11 bases left in between. The CDR3 has 15 amino acids. The germline gives CDR1 ENHRY, CDR2 SYGVKD. CDR3 loop: CAISTGMSNTGELFF. The CDR3 DNA follows: TGTGCCATCAGCACAGGGATGTCGAACACCGGGGAGCTGTTTTTT.

V usage is TRBV7-2 and J usage is TRBJ2-3; 7 bases map to TRBD2. The ends lost 1 base at V and 6 bases at J; junction bases unmatched: 10. Germline assignment: CDR1 SGHTA and CDR2 FQGNSA. The CDR3 covers 16 residues. CDR3 DNA: TGTGCCAGCAGCTTAGTTAATCCGGGAGGTGATGATACGCAGTATTTT. This codes for CASSLVNPGGDDTQYF.

The chain links TRBV30 to TRBJ2-2; 10 bases line up with TRBD2. The trim removed 3 bases at V and 5 bases at J, leaving 6 bases unmatched. The CDR3 totals 15 residues. Germline CDR1 is GTSNPN and CDR2 is SVGIG (reference sequence). The CDR3 region is CAWRASGRRTGELFF. The DNA of the CDR3 is TGTGCCTGGAGGGCTAGCGGGAGACGGACCGGGGAGCTGTTTTTT.

The chain recombines TRBV30 with TRBJ2-1; 10 nucleotides align to TRBD2. The CDR3 runs to 14 residues. Losses at the gene ends were 2 bases for V and 5 bases for J; bases not matched to a gene: 3. Germline CDR1 is GTSNPN and CDR2 is SVGIG (reference sequence). The CDR3 spells CAWSRTSGNNEQFF. DNA of the CDR3: TGTGCCTGGAGTAGGACTAGCGGTAACAATGAGCAGTTCTTC.

J is TRBJ2-2 and V is TRBV9; 11 bases are a match to TRBD1. CDR3 length: 16 amino acids. Trimming took 2 bases from V and 4 from J; bases not matched to a gene: 4. Germline V gives CDR1 SGDLS, CDR2 YYNGEE. This CDR3 reads CASSVGQGGLTGELFF. CDR3 nucleotides: TGTGCCAGCAGCGTGGGACAGGGGGGCCTCACCGGGGAGCTGTTTTTT.

The genes are TRBV2 and TRBJ2-4; 10 nucleotides line up with TRBD2. V shed 2 bases, J shed 8 bases, and the junction held 12 bases outside the gene matches. The length of the CDR3 is 17 residues. From germline, CDR1 is SNHLY and CDR2 FYNNEI. CDR3 residues: CASSERLAGVSWDIQYF. The CDR3 coding sequence is TGTGCCAGCAGTGAACGTCTAGCGGGAGTGTCTTGGGACATTCAGTACTTC.

The J gene is TRBJ1-2, the V gene TRBV25-1; TRBD1 might be the D (5 bases). The CDR3 totals 12 residues. Germline CDR1 and CDR2: MGHDK and SYGVNS. V lost 5 bases, J lost 3 bases, and 7 bases lay in between. CDR3 nucleotide sequence: TGTGCCAGCAGTTTGGGGGACTATGGCTACACCTTC. Protein: CASSLGDYGYTF.

The genes are TRBV6-5 and TRBJ2-3; D perhaps matches TRBD2 (6 bases). The CDR3 runs 14 residues. CDR1 is MNHEY and CDR2 is SVGAGI in the germline V gene. Trimming pared 4 bases from V and 1 base from J, leaving 9 bases between. CDR3 DNA sequence: TGTGCCAGCAGTTTCTGGGGGGGCACAGATACGCAGTATTTT. Translation: CASSFWGGTDTQYF.

This clone was detected a few times. The genes are TRBV27 and TRBJ2-5; D may be TRBD1 (7 bases). V lost 5 bases and J lost 4, with 20 bases in between. Looked up from germline, CDR1 is MNHEY and CDR2 is SMNVEV (reference sequence). The CDR3 is 16 residues long. The CDR3 is CASSTGGGWSRETQYF. Written as DNA, the CDR3 is TGTGCCAGCAGTACAGGAGGGGGCTGGAGCCGAGAGACCCAGTACTTC.

J is TRBJ2-1 and V is TRBV6-5, with 9 positions matching TRBD2. Germline V gives CDR1 MNHEY, CDR2 SVGAGI. Trimming removed 9 bases from V and 8 bases from J; junction bases left unmatched: 5. This CDR3 contains 12 residues. CDR3 nucleotide sequence: TGTGCCAGGAAGAGCGGGAGGTATGAGCAGTTCTTC. Translating gives CARKSGRYEQFF.

This clone occurred a few times. The V gene is TRBV29-1, the J gene TRBJ2-7; 10 bases line up with TRBD1. The V gene's germline CDR1 is SQVTM and CDR2 ANQGSEA. The CDR3 covers 13 residues. Trimming took 2 bases from V and 6 from J; bases not matched to a gene: 4. CDR3 nucleotide sequence: TGCAGCGTTGAACGGGACAGGGGCTCCGAGCAGTACTTC. It is translated as CSVERDRGSEQYF.

The gene calls are TRBV5-1 and TRBJ2-3, with no clear D. CDR3 size: 13 residues. V gave up 1 base and J gave up 2 bases, with 5 bases separating them. Looked up from germline, CDR1 is SGHRS and CDR2 is YFSETQ. The CDR3 DNA is TGCGCCAGCAGCTTGACCCCCACAGATACGCAGTATTTT. Its protein product is CASSLTPTDTQYF.

The chain employs TRBV7-9 and TRBJ2-5, with 7 nucleotides matching TRBD2. J lost 5 bases, V lost 3 bases, and 12 bases had no gene match. The germline V gene encodes CDR1 SEHNR and CDR2 FQNEAQ (reference sequence). This CDR3 spans 16 amino acids. CDR3 bases: TGTGCCAGCAGCTTGGGGGGAGGGCCGAGTCGGGAGACCCAGTACTTC. Protein sequence: CASSLGGGPSRETQYF.

The sample holds one count of this clone. The chain couples TRBV29-1 to TRBJ1-2; a weak D match, TRBD1 (5 bases). This CDR3 spans 13 amino acids. From germline, CDR1 is SQVTM and CDR2 ANQGSEA. Trimming removed 5 bases at V and 2 bases at J, with 12 bases between. CDR3 amino acids: CSVSGGANYGYTF. The CDR3, as DNA: TGCAGCGTTTCGGGAGGGGCCAACTATGGCTACACCTTC.

The rearrangement joins TRBV30 to TRBJ1-2, with D tentatively TRBD1 (5 bases). CDR1 and CDR2 (germline): GTSNPN, SVGIG (reference sequence). The CDR3 has 15 residues. Trimming pared 0 bases from V and 0 bases from J, leaving 11 bases between. CDR3 DNA sequence: TGTGCCTGGAGTGTACACGGGGCCTCTAACTATGGCTACACCTTC. Protein: CAWSVHGASNYGYTF. Using reference TRBV30 and TRBJ1-2 for the parts outside the CDR3, the full variable domain is SQTIHQWPATLVQPVGSPLSLECTVEGTSNPNLYWYRQAAGRGLQLLFYSVGIGQISSEVPQNLSASRPQDRQFILSSKKLLLSDSGFYLCAWSVHGASNYGYTFGSGTRLTVV.

The chain uses TRBV9 and TRBJ2-6; 10 bases line up with TRBD1. Germline lookup yields CDR1 SGDLS and CDR2 YYNGEE. This CDR3 is 17 amino acids long. V dropped 2 bases and J dropped 1; count of bases not matched to a gene: 3. The CDR3 nucleotides are TGTGCCAGCAGCGTCCGGGACAGGGGTTCTGGGGCCAACGTCCTGACTTTC. Its protein is CASSVRDRGSGANVLTF.

This clone was seen at least ten times. This chain joins TRBV4-3 and TRBJ1-4, with no clear D. V was cut by 2 bases and J by 0 bases, with 10 bases left in between. Germline values: CDR1 LGHNA, CDR2 YSLEER. The CDR3 extends over 16 amino acids. The DNA of the CDR3 is TGCGCCAGCAGCCAAATAGTTGGAACAACTAATGAAAAACTGTTTTTT. It encodes CASSQIVGTTNEKLFF.

V and J are TRBV9 and TRBJ2-2, with D unclear. The CDR3 spans 13 residues. Trimming left V 5 bases short and J 7 bases short, with 12 bases between. Germline V gives CDR1 SGDLS, CDR2 YYNGEE. The CDR3 bases are TGTGCCAGCAGGCCAAGTGGGATCGGGGAGCTGTTTTTT. As protein: CASRPSGIGELFF.

This clone has a handful of counts. The chain joins TRBV7-2 to TRBJ2-3; the match to TRBD1 covers 7 bases. Trimming at V came to 5 bases and at J to 3 bases, leaving 2 bases not matched to a gene. Germline assignment: CDR1 SGHTA and CDR2 FQGNSA. The CDR3 is 13 amino acids. CDR3 loop: CASSRQGTDTQYF. The CDR3 DNA follows: TGTGCCAGCAGCCGACAGGGTACAGATACGCAGTATTTT.

CDR3 bases: TGTGCCAGCTCGAAAGAGCAGGGATGGGGAGAGACCCAGTACTTC. Encoded protein: CASSKEQGWGETQYF. This rearrangement joins TRBV25-1 to TRBJ2-5; perhaps TRBD1 as D (5 bases). There are 15 residues in the CDR3. Germline V lookup: CDR1 MGHDK, CDR2 SYGVNS. V was shortened by 8 bases and J by 4 bases, with 20 bases between the two germline ends. The full variable domain, in which reference TRBV25-1 and TRBJ2-5 provide the parts outside the CDR3, is EADIYQTPRYLVIGTGKKITLECSQTMGHDKMYWYQQDPGMELHLIHYSYGVNSTEKGDLSSESTVSRIRTEHFPLTLESARPSHTSQYLCASSKEQGWGETQYFGPGTRLLVL.